This is a list of T cell receptor beta chains from one sample in a study of T cells in Graves' hyperthyroidism and ophthalmopathy. TCRdb ran MiXCR on the multiplex PCR reads and lists one entry per CDR3 protein. The table includes fewer than 450,000 distinct CDR3 sequences, roughly an eighth detected once. Sequences were obtained from blood. All receptors come from a man aged 45-65 years with Graves' ophthalmopathy. CDR3s include the opening cysteine and the closing phenylalanine or tryptophan. Fields, in order: J gene, V gene, clone size, D gene, CDR3 DNA, CDR3 protein. A D gene is named only where the DNA matches it firmly. The listing skips clone size in some rows; elsewhere it reads once, few, many or a size class.

j_gene: TRBJ2-3; v_gene: TRBV5-1; abundance: many; d_gene: TRBD2; CDR3nt: TGCGCCAGCAGCTTGGCTAGCGGCGGTGTACAAGGCCTCACAGATACGCAGTATTTT; CDR3aa: CASSLASGGVQGLTDTQYF
j_gene: TRBJ2-1; v_gene: TRBV6-5; abundance: many; d_gene: TRBD2; CDR3nt: TGTGCCAGCAGTTACTCAACTAGCGGGAGAGGTGAGCAGTTCTTC; CDR3aa: CASSYSTSGRGEQFF
j_gene: TRBJ2-1; v_gene: TRBV5-1; abundance: -; d_gene: TRBD1; CDR3nt: TGCGCCAGCAGTGATCCGCCGGACAGGGGGCATATTGAGCAGTTCTTC; CDR3aa: CASSDPPDRGHIEQFF
j_gene: TRBJ2-7; v_gene: TRBV30; abundance: -; d_gene: -; CDR3nt: TGTGCCTGGAGTGTTTCGGCGGGACATCTTCACGAGCAGTACTTC; CDR3aa: CAWSVSAGHLHEQYF
j_gene: TRBJ1-3; v_gene: TRBV12-3/TRBV12-4; abundance: many; d_gene: -; CDR3nt: TGTGCCAGCAGTCGCTGGACAGCTGGAAACACCATATATTTT; CDR3aa: CASSRWTAGNTIYF
j_gene: TRBJ2-1; v_gene: TRBV7-8; abundance: many; d_gene: TRBD2; CDR3nt: TGTGCCAGCAGCCAAAGACTAGCGGGAGGTTACAATGAGCAGTTCTTC; CDR3aa: CASSQRLAGGYNEQFF
j_gene: TRBJ2-3; v_gene: TRBV9; abundance: few; d_gene: TRBD1; CDR3nt: TGTGCCAGCAGCGTAGGGGACAGAGCCGCAGATACGCAGTATTTT; CDR3aa: CASSVGDRAADTQYF
j_gene: TRBJ1-6; v_gene: TRBV18; abundance: few; d_gene: -; CDR3nt: TGTGCCAGCTCCCCCGGCGGGGGCGAAAATTCACCCCTCCACTTT; CDR3aa: CASSPGGGENSPLHF
j_gene: TRBJ2-1; v_gene: TRBV12-3/TRBV12-4; abundance: many; d_gene: TRBD1; CDR3nt: TGTGCCAGCAGCGGACAGGTCGGCAATGAGCAGTTCTTC; CDR3aa: CASSGQVGNEQFF
j_gene: TRBJ2-7; v_gene: TRBV5-1; abundance: few; d_gene: -; CDR3nt: TGCGCCAGCAGCTTGCACGCAGGTTCGGAGCAGTACTTC; CDR3aa: CASSLHAGSEQYF
j_gene: TRBJ2-7; v_gene: TRBV24-1; abundance: few; d_gene: TRBD2; CDR3nt: TGTGCCACCAGCCAACCCGGGGGGAGCGAGCAGTACTTC; CDR3aa: CATSQPGGSEQYF
j_gene: TRBJ2-5; v_gene: TRBV5-6; abundance: many; d_gene: TRBD1; CDR3nt: TGTGCCAGCAGCTTACCAGGGGGTGGGGATGAGACCCAGTACTTC; CDR3aa: CASSLPGGGDETQYF
j_gene: TRBJ1-2; v_gene: TRBV7-9; abundance: -; d_gene: TRBD1; CDR3nt: TGTGCCAGCAGCTCAGACAGGGTATTCTACGGCTACACCTTC; CDR3aa: CASSSDRVFYGYTF
j_gene: TRBJ2-7; v_gene: TRBV5-1; abundance: many; d_gene: -; CDR3nt: TGCGCCAGCAGGTTCGGTGCTACCATTGCCTACGAGCAGTACTTC; CDR3aa: CASRFGATIAYEQYF
j_gene: TRBJ2-1; v_gene: TRBV5-6; abundance: few; d_gene: TRBD2; CDR3nt: TGTGCCAGCAGCATTAGCGGGAGGGCCATGGAAGAGCAGTTCTTC; CDR3aa: CASSISGRAMEEQFF
j_gene: TRBJ2-2; v_gene: TRBV5-5; abundance: few; d_gene: -; CDR3nt: TGTGCCAGCAGCTTGGACGTCTCGAAAACCGGGGAGCTGTTTTTT; CDR3aa: CASSLDVSKTGELFF
j_gene: TRBJ2-3; v_gene: TRBV7-6; abundance: many; d_gene: -; CDR3nt: TGTGCCAGCAGCTTAACCGACGGGAAGCTGAGTTGGGACCAAAGGAACACAGATACGCAGTATTTT; CDR3aa: CASSLTDGKLSWDQRNTDTQYF
j_gene: TRBJ2-1; v_gene: TRBV3-1; abundance: -; d_gene: -; CDR3nt: TGTGCCAGCAGCCAGTCCCGGGACTTTTACAATGAGCAGTTCTTC; CDR3aa: CASSQSRDFYNEQFF
j_gene: TRBJ2-1; v_gene: TRBV12-3/TRBV12-4; abundance: many; d_gene: TRBD2; CDR3nt: TGTGCCAGTGGTCCTAGCGGGAGGGACAATGAGCAGTTCTTC; CDR3aa: CASGPSGRDNEQFF
j_gene: TRBJ2-5; v_gene: TRBV6-1; abundance: few; d_gene: -; CDR3nt: TGTGCCAGCAGTAAAACCGGGACACCGAACCTTCCCGAGACCCAGTACTTC; CDR3aa: CASSKTGTPNLPETQYF
j_gene: TRBJ2-3; v_gene: TRBV30; abundance: many; d_gene: TRBD1; CDR3nt: TGTGCCTGGAGTATCCCCAGGGGGCTGACAGATACGCAGTATTTT; CDR3aa: CAWSIPRGLTDTQYF
j_gene: TRBJ2-2; v_gene: TRBV10-3; abundance: few; d_gene: TRBD2; CDR3nt: TGTGCCATCAGTGAGACTAGCGAAATGAGCACCGGGGAGCTGTTTTTT; CDR3aa: CAISETSEMSTGELFF
j_gene: TRBJ2-7; v_gene: TRBV5-1; abundance: few; d_gene: -; CDR3nt: TGCGCCAGCAGTATTACGGCAGCCTACGAGCAGTACTTC; CDR3aa: CASSITAAYEQYF
j_gene: TRBJ2-7; v_gene: TRBV6-5; abundance: many; d_gene: -; CDR3nt: TGTGCCAGCAGTTACTCTATAGTCCACGAGCAGTACTTC; CDR3aa: CASSYSIVHEQYF